This is a list of T cell receptor beta chains from one sample in a study of radiation and T cells in renal cell carcinoma. Using immunoSEQ multiplex PCR, the repertoire was profiled, and TCRdb retains in-frame clones only, with some absent. The sample carries about 130,000 clones, around nine tenths recorded once. Sequencing used blood, obtained from a patient whose treatment included radiotherapy and nephrectomy. The receptors here all came from a woman aged 45-65 years with renal cell carcinoma. Both conserved end residues are part of each CDR3.

J gene: TRBJ1-1
V gene: TRBV7-8
CDR3 protein: CASSLEGVVEAFF

J gene: TRBJ2-5
V gene: TRBV7-7
CDR3 protein: CASSSLTSTETQYF

J gene: TRBJ2-3
V gene: TRBV5-8
CDR3 protein: CASSLGAGTGSTDTQYF

J gene: .
V gene: TRBV10-3
CDR3 protein: CAVRPLAGASYEQYF

J gene: TRBJ1-1
V gene: TRBV7-3
CDR3 protein: CASSLDSGKNTEAFF

J gene: TRBJ2-7
V gene: TRBV7-6
CDR3 protein: CASSLRLAGEDEQYF

J gene: TRBJ2-3
V gene: TRBV5-1
CDR3 protein: CASSPPGHSSTDTQYF

J gene: TRBJ2-1
V gene: TRBV14
CDR3 protein: CASSRSRGGEQFF

J gene: TRBJ2-3
V gene: TRBV29-1
CDR3 protein: CSVAKTGVMSDTQYF

J gene: TRBJ1-2
V gene: TRBV4-1
CDR3 protein: CASSQNWAEKFYGYTF

J gene: TRBJ1-2
V gene: TRBV9
CDR3 protein: CASSVVVGIGDGYTF

J gene: TRBJ1-1
V gene: TRBV6-5
CDR3 protein: CASRTGGVNTEAFF

J gene: TRBJ1-2
V gene: TRBV7-2
CDR3 protein: CASSPGRRNLNYGYTF

J gene: TRBJ1-6
V gene: TRBV6-1
CDR3 protein: CASSLPQGEGSPLHF

J gene: TRBJ1-1
V gene: TRBV29-1
CDR3 protein: CSAGPTAGERTDTEAFF

J gene: TRBJ1-3
V gene: TRBV18
CDR3 protein: CASSTGTSGNTIYF

J gene: TRBJ1-2
V gene: TRBV19
CDR3 protein: CARRTGRGGGYTF

J gene: TRBJ2-5
V gene: TRBV5-8
CDR3 protein: CASSSDWGPEETQYF

J gene: TRBJ2-4
V gene: TRBV11-2
CDR3 protein: CASSLVLDSPKRIQYF

J gene: TRBJ2-3
V gene: TRBV5-1
CDR3 protein: CASSLGYTDTQYF

J gene: TRBJ1-2
V gene: TRBV11-2
CDR3 protein: CASSFRGDRVGYTF

J gene: TRBJ1-5
V gene: TRBV15
CDR3 protein: CATSTGGRNQPQHF

J gene: TRBJ2-7
V gene: TRBV7-6
CDR3 protein: CASSSETGGGYEQYF

J gene: TRBJ2-1
V gene: TRBV7-9
CDR3 protein: CASAPPGRNEQFF

J gene: TRBJ1-2
V gene: TRBV19
CDR3 protein: CASSTLRDPGGYGYTF

J gene: TRBJ2-2
V gene: TRBV9
CDR3 protein: CASSVAVGELFF

J gene: TRBJ2-3
V gene: TRBV14
CDR3 protein: CASSSSTDTQYF

J gene: TRBJ1-3
V gene: TRBV5-1
CDR3 protein: CASSLEAGRSGNTIYF

J gene: TRBJ1-1
V gene: TRBV9
CDR3 protein: CASREDKKAFF

J gene: TRBJ2-5
V gene: TRBV25-1
CDR3 protein: CASTLDRTETQYF

J gene: TRBJ1-1
V gene: TRBV6-1
CDR3 protein: CASSLLVTAIEAFF

J gene: TRBJ1-6
V gene: TRBV10-1
CDR3 protein: CASLDRELPPLHF

J gene: TRBJ1-2
V gene: TRBV7-8
CDR3 protein: CASSFQTGGAEGYTF

J gene: TRBJ1-3
V gene: TRBV4-1
CDR3 protein: CASSQVGGSSGNTIYF

J gene: TRBJ1-5
V gene: TRBV19
CDR3 protein: CASSKGQNNQPQHF

J gene: TRBJ2-1
V gene: TRBV19
CDR3 protein: CASSNWPPGSEQFF

J gene: TRBJ1-1
V gene: TRBV9
CDR3 protein: CASSVEQMNTEAFF

J gene: TRBJ2-5
V gene: TRBV5-6
CDR3 protein: CASSLVQETQYF

J gene: TRBJ1-1
V gene: TRBV7-3
CDR3 protein: CASSLTAGAYTEAFF

J gene: TRBJ1-2
V gene: TRBV5-1
CDR3 protein: CASSLAEGGLFGYTF

J gene: TRBJ2-1
V gene: TRBV5-1
CDR3 protein: CASSRGSGEGNEQFF

J gene: TRBJ1-4
V gene: TRBV5-1
CDR3 protein: CASSLGQGANEKLFF